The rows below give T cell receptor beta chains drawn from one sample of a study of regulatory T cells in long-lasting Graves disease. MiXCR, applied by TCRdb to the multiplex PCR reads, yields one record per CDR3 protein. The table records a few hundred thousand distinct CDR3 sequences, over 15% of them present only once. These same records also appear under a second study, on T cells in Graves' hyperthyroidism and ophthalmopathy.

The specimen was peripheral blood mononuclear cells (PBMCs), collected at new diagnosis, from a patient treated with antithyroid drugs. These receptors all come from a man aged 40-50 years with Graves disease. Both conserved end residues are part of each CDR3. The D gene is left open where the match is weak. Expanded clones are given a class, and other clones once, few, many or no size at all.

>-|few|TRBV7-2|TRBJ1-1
CASSQNQGRTEAFF
TGTGCCAGCAGCCAAAATCAAGGGAGAACTGAAGCTTTCTTT
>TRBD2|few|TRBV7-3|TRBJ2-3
CASSLMGLAAHTDTQYF
TGTGCCAGCAGCTTAATGGGACTAGCGGCCCACACAGATACGCAGTATTTT
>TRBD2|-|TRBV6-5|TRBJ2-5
CASSYSPGGGWETQYF
TGTGCCAGCAGTTACTCCCCGGGAGGGGGGTGGGAGACCCAGTACTTC
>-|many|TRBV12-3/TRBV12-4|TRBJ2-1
CASSPSLNEQFF
TGTGCCAGCAGTCCATCGCTCAATGAGCAGTTCTTC
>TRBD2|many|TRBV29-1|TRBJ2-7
CSSGTRYEQYF
TGCAGCTCCGGGACTAGGTACGAGCAGTACTTC
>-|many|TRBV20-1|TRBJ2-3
CSARDLSKASTDTQYF
TGCAGTGCTAGAGATTTATCGAAAGCTAGCACAGATACGCAGTATTTT
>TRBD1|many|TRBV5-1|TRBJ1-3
CASSPGQGSGNTIYF
TGTGCCAGCAGCCCCGGACAGGGGTCTGGAAACACCATATATTTT
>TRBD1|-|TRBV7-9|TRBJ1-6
CASSPQGARYNSPLHF
TGTGCCAGCAGCCCTCAGGGGGCGCGATATAATTCACCCCTCCACTTT
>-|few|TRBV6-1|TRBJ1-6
CASSDSPGDNSPLHF
TGTGCCAGCAGTGACAGCCCAGGGGACAATTCACCCCTCCACTTT
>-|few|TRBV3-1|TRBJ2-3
CASSPRGTNTQYF
TGTGCCAGCAGTCCCAGGGGCACAAATACGCAGTATTTT
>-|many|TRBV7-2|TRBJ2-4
CASSESTGLAKNIQYF
TGTGCCAGCAGCGAGAGTACAGGGCTAGCCAAAAACATTCAGTACTTC
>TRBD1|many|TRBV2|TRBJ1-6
CASSEYDRGTANSPLHF
TGTGCCAGCAGTGAATACGACAGGGGGACGGCAAATTCACCCCTCCACTTT
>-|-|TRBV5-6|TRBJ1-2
CASSLGGHAYGYTF
TGTGCCAGCAGCTTGGGGGGGCACGCCTATGGCTACACCTTC
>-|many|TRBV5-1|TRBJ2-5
CASSPTGQETQYF
TGTGCCAGCAGCCCTACCGGCCAAGAGACCCAGTACTTC
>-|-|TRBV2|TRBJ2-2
CASTISPFTGELFF
TGTGCCAGCACCATTAGTCCTTTCACCGGGGAGCTGTTTTTT
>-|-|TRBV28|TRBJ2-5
CAITPGQQETQYF
TGTGCCATTACACCGGGACAACAAGAGACCCAGTACTTC
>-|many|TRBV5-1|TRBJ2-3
CASSLRPDTDTQYF
TGCGCCAGCAGCTTGCGCCCGGACACAGATACGCAGTATTTT
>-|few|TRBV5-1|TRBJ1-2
CASSSLGYGYTF
TGCGCCAGCAGCTCTCTCGGGTATGGCTACACCTTC
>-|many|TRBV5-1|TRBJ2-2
CASSSTGANTGELFF
TGCGCCAGCAGTTCGACAGGAGCGAACACCGGGGAGCTGTTTTTT
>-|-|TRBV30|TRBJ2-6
CAWSDGDRLPLSGANVLTF
TGTGCCTGGAGTGACGGAGACAGATTACCCCTCTCTGGGGCCAACGTCCTGACTTTC
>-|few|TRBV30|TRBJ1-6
CASQNRLYSPLHF
TGTGCCTCCCAAAATCGCCTCTATTCACCCCTCCACTTT
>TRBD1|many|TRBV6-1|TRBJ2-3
CATRTGVTDTQYF
TGTGCCACTAGAACAGGGGTCACAGATACGCAGTATTTT
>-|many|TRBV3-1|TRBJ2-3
CASSQGSFTDTQYF
TGTGCCAGCAGCCAAGGTAGCTTCACAGATACGCAGTATTTT
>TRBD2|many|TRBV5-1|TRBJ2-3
CASSLGVAGGPFNRHTQYF
TGCGCCAGCAGCTTGGGGGTAGCGGGGGGCCCCTTTAACCGACATACGCAGTATTTT
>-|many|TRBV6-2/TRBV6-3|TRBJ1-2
CASTEGGSNYGYTF
TGTGCCAGCACCGAGGGGGGGAGCAACTATGGCTACACCTTC
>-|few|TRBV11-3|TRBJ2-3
CASSRDRDKDSTDTQYF
TGTGCCAGCAGCCGGGACCGGGACAAGGATAGCACAGATACGCAGTATTTT
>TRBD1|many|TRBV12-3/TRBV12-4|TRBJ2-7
CASSWTGGSYEQYF
TGTGCCAGCAGTTGGACAGGGGGTTCCTACGAGCAGTACTTC
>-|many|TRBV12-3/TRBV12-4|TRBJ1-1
CASSLARVGTEAFF
TGTGCCAGCAGTTTAGCGCGAGTGGGCACTGAAGCTTTCTTT
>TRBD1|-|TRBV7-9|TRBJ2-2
CASSGDRRTGELFF
TGTGCCAGCAGCGGGGACAGGCGAACCGGGGAGCTGTTTTTT
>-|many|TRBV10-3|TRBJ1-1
CAISRSLGTEAFF
TGTGCCATCAGCCGATCGTTAGGCACTGAAGCTTTCTTT
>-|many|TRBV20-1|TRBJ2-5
CSARGGGSTQETQYF
TGCAGTGCTAGAGGTGGGGGTTCGACCCAAGAGACCCAGTACTTC
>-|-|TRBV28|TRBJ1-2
CASSSGTSYGYTF
TGTGCCAGCAGTAGCGGGACTAGCTATGGCTACACCTTC
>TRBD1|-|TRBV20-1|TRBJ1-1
CSAPPGQLLNTEAFF
TGCAGTGCTCCCCCGGGACAGTTATTGAACACTGAAGCTTTCTTT
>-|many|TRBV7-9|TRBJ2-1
CASSMRARFDEQFF
TGTGCCAGCAGCATGAGGGCCCGTTTCGATGAGCAGTTCTTC
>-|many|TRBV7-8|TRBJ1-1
CASSHGLNTEAFF
TGTGCCAGCAGCCACGGATTGAACACTGAAGCTTTCTTT
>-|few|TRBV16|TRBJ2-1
CASSQSLQGEQFF
TGTGCCAGCAGCCAATCGTTACAGGGCGAGCAGTTCTTC
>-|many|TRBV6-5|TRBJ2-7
CASSYGAAYEQYF
TGTGCCAGCAGTTACGGGGCGGCCTACGAGCAGTACTTC
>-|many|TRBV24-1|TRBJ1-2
CATSDLLEGDYGYTF
TGTGCCACCAGTGATTTGTTGGAGGGGGACTATGGCTACACCTTC
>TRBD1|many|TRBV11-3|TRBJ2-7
CASSRSGQAYEQYF
TGTGCCAGCAGCCGCTCCGGACAGGCGTACGAGCAGTACTTC
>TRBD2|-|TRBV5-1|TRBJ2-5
CASRAAGTGGETQYF
TGCGCCAGCAGGGCCGCCGGGACGGGGGGAGAGACCCAGTACTTC
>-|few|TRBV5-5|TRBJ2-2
CASSLMWGRFAGELFF
TGTGCCAGCAGCTTGATGTGGGGAAGATTTGCCGGGGAGCTGTTTTTT
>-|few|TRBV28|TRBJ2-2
CASSLPSFDTGELFF
TGTGCCAGCAGTTTACCTAGCTTCGACACCGGGGAGCTGTTTTTT
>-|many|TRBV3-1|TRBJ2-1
CASSQDRWSSYNEQFF
TGTGCCAGCAGCCAAGATCGCTGGAGCTCCTACAATGAGCAGTTCTTC
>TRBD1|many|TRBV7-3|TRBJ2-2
CASSLTGQGTGELFF
TGTGCCAGCAGCTTAACGGGACAGGGGACGGGGGAGCTGTTTTTT
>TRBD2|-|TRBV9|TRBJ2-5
CASSPRTSGHGETQYF
TGTGCCAGCAGCCCACGGACTAGCGGCCACGGGGAGACCCAGTACTTC